Presented here are 29 T cell receptor beta chains from one specimen sequenced in a study of identical twins. MiXCR, run by TCRdb on the 5' RACE reads, gives a single entry per CDR3 protein. The profile shows some 1,700,000 distinct CDR3 sequences, about 31% of them singletons. Sequenced sample: cord blood. The receptors were gathered from a newborn girl in good health.

This clonotype was seen a few times. This chain uses TRBV20-1 with TRBJ2-3; possibly TRBD2 for D (6 bases). The CDR3 spans 13 residues. CDR1 DFQATT and CDR2 SNEGSKA come from the germline V gene (reference sequence). Trimming shortened V by 6 bases and J by 2 bases, and 12 bases separated the two germline ends. CDR3 sequence reads: CSAQTSNTDTQYF. In nucleotides, the CDR3 is TGCAGTGCACAGACTAGTAACACAGATACGCAGTATTTT.

This clonotype has more than one count but fewer than ten. The chain uses TRBV20-1 and TRBJ2-7, with 7 bases aligning to TRBD1. Trimming took 6 bases from V and 2 from J; bases not matched to a gene: 7. The germline V gene has CDR1 DFQATT and CDR2 SNEGSKA (reference sequence). The CDR3 contains 13 residues. CDR3 coding DNA: TGCAGTGCCATATGGGACAGTACCTACGAGCAGTACTTC. It codes for CSAIWDSTYEQYF.

The rearrangement links TRBV20-1 to TRBJ2-7, with D perhaps TRBD1 or TRBD2 (7 bases each). Germline CDR1 DFQATT, CDR2 SNEGSKA (reference sequence). The V end was cut by 0 bases, the J end by 2 bases, with 14 bases between. The CDR3 spans 15 residues. CDR3 nucleotides: TGCAGTGCTAGAGAGGGGAGGGGGCTTACCTACGAGCAGTACTTC. Translated: CSAREGRGLTYEQYF.

The chain links TRBV11-2 to TRBJ2-5; the D gene is possibly TRBD2 (5 bases). Trimming left V 5 bases short and J 1 base short, with 11 bases between. The CDR3 extends over 14 amino acids. The germline CDR1 and CDR2 sequences are SGHAT and FQNNGV. CDR3 nucleotide sequence: TGTGCCAGCAGCCCTTTCGGGATCCAAGAGACCCAGTACTTC. It codes for CASSPFGIQETQYF.

This clonotype was detected a few times. The chain joins TRBV20-1 to TRBJ1-5, with 8 bases matching TRBD1. V shed 0 bases, J shed 0 bases, and the junction held 4 bases outside the gene matches. Germline loops: CDR1 DFQATT, CDR2 SNEGSKA (reference sequence). The CDR3 contains 16 residues. CDR3 nucleotides: TGCAGTGCTAGAGATGGACAGGGACTTAGCAATCAGCCCCAGCATTTT. This gives the protein CSARDGQGLSNQPQHF.

This chain connects TRBV3-1 to TRBJ1-2; possibly TRBD1 for D (5 bases). The germline V and J ends were trimmed by 4 bases and 7 bases, with 10 bases remaining between them. The germline V gene encodes CDR1 LGHDT and CDR2 YNNKEL (reference sequence). This CDR3 contains 12 residues. CDR3 sequence reads: CASSPQRGGYTF. CDR3 bases: TGTGCCAGCAGCCCCCAAAGGGGTGGCTACACCTTC.

This chain uses TRBV20-1 with TRBJ2-7; 7 bases are a match to TRBD2. The CDR3 length is 14 residues. Germline CDR1 reads DFQATT; CDR2 reads SNEGSKA (reference sequence). Trimming at V came to 6 bases and at J to 0 bases, leaving 8 bases not matched to a gene. Here the CDR3 reads CSALLAPSSYEQYF. The CDR3 bases are TGCAGTGCCCTACTAGCGCCTAGCTCCTACGAGCAGTACTTC.

The V and J genes are TRBV5-1 and TRBJ1-2; D is possibly TRBD1 (6 bases). The V end lost 5 bases, the J end lost 4 bases, and 15 bases lay between the germline ends. Germline CDR1 is SGHRS and CDR2 is YFSETQ. CDR3 length: 14 residues. In nucleotides, the CDR3 is TGCGCCAGCAGGAATACCGGACAGTTCTATGGCTACACCTTC. Protein: CASRNTGQFYGYTF.

The V and J genes are TRBV12-3 or TRBV12-4 and TRBJ1-5; D is unresolved. With 8 bases removed from V and 6 bases from J, the gap between germline ends came to 14 bases. CDR3 length equals 13 residues. The DNA for the CDR3 is TGTGCCAGCCGAGGCGGGAGAGGTCAGCCCCAGCATTTT. It encodes CASRGGRGQPQHF.

In this sample, this clonotype turned up a few times. This sequence joins TRBV5-1 and TRBJ1-6, with D maybe TRBD1 (5 bases). CDR3 size: 15 residues. Germline CDR1 is SGHRS and CDR2 is YFSETQ. Trimming stripped 4 bases from V and 5 bases from J, with 13 bases between. This chain's CDR3 is CASSPRTPDNSPLHF. Written as DNA, the CDR3 is TGCGCCAGCAGCCCCCGGACACCCGATAATTCACCCCTCCACTTT.

This clonotype was observed at least ten times. This chain uses TRBV10-3 with TRBJ1-2; 8 nucleotides line up with TRBD1. The length of the CDR3 is 15 residues. Germline CDR1 ENHRY, CDR2 SYGVKD. The V segment lost 2 bases and the J segment 8 bases; nucleotides outside the gene matches: 10. The CDR3 DNA follows: TGTGCCATCAGTGAGGTACCCGACAGGGGTAGAGGCTACACCTTC. Its protein product is CAISEVPDRGRGYTF.

This clonotype has a handful of counts. The chain joins TRBV2 to TRBJ2-5; the match to TRBD2 covers 8 bases. This CDR3 has 14 residues. V was clipped by 2 bases and J by 11 bases; unmatched bases: 10. CDR1 SNHLY and CDR2 FYNNEI come from the germline V gene. CDR3 amino acids: CASSEMRTSNEQYF. Here the CDR3 DNA reads TGTGCCAGCAGTGAAATGCGGACTAGCAATGAGCAGTACTTC.

The chain employs TRBV28 and TRBJ1-2; tentative D call: TRBD1 (6 bases). Trimming left V 0 bases short and J 0 bases short, with 8 bases between. The CDR3 spans 15 residues. Germline V gives CDR1 MDHEN, CDR2 SYDVKM. The CDR3 loop reads CASSLWTGPNYGYTF. The CDR3 bases are TGTGCCAGCAGTTTATGGACAGGACCTAACTATGGCTACACCTTC.

J is TRBJ2-1 and V is TRBV5-5; D is unclear. The DNA end is more similar to TRBJ2-7, so the J call may be wrong. CDR3 length: 15 residues. Germline V gene lookup returns CDR1 SGHKS and CDR2 YYEKEE (reference sequence). CDR3 sequence (DNA): TGTGCCAGCAGCTTTAGGCAGAACTCCTACAATGAGCAGTACTTC. It encodes CASSFRQNSYNEQYF.

The chain uses TRBV4-1 and TRBJ2-1; 13 bases align to TRBD2. This CDR3 spans 17 amino acids. In germline, CDR1 is MGHRA, CDR2 YSYEKL. V dropped 0 bases and J dropped 7; count of bases not matched to a gene: 6. The CDR3 DNA reads as TGCGCCAGCAGCCAAGAACTAGCGGGGGGGCCCAGGAATGAGCAGTTCTTC. Amino acids: CASSQELAGGPRNEQFF.

Note on this clonotype: Mismatch with germline at one junction end may stem from a read error. V is TRBV24-1 and J is TRBJ2-3; 10 positions agree with TRBD2. This CDR3 has 17 amino acids. Germline V gene data show CDR1 as KGHDR and CDR2 as SFDVKD. This CDR3 reads CVTSERRTSGSTDTQYF. The CDR3 DNA reads as TGTGTCACCAGTGAGCGTCGGACTAGCGGTAGCACAGATACGCAGTATTTT.

The chain couples TRBV20-1 to TRBJ2-1; D unresolved. This CDR3 region has 14 residues. CDR1 is DFQATT, CDR2 SNEGSKA, per germline (reference sequence). Trimming cost V 4 bases and J 0 bases, with 10 bases left between them. CDR3: CSATGGRSYNEQFF. Here the CDR3 DNA reads TGCAGTGCTACCGGCGGCCGCTCCTACAATGAGCAGTTCTTC.

This clonotype has at least ten counts. This chain connects TRBV10-1 to TRBJ2-7; a possible D gene is TRBD2 (6 bases). The CDR3 is made up of 12 amino acids. CDR1 is WNHNN and CDR2 is SYGVQD in the germline V gene (reference sequence). V lost 4 bases and J 2 bases, leaving 6 bases between the germline ends. This CDR3 is CASSAGAYEQYF. As DNA, the CDR3 is TGCGCCAGCAGTGCGGGGGCCTACGAGCAGTACTTC.

The chain recombines TRBV20-1 with TRBJ2-7; 8 bases fit TRBD1. The CDR3 has 14 amino acids. V gave up 2 bases and J gave up 0 bases; unmatched junction bases: 3. The germline CDR1 and CDR2 sequences are DFQATT and SNEGSKA (reference sequence). As DNA, the CDR3 is TGCAGTGCTAGAAGGGACAGGTTCTCCTACGAGCAGTACTTC. Translated, it gives CSARRDRFSYEQYF.

The chain links TRBV12-3 or TRBV12-4 to TRBJ1-4; D not certain. V was clipped by 3 bases and J by 4 bases, with 6 bases between them. The CDR3 runs to 13 residues. The CDR3 DNA reads TGTGCCAGCAGTTTCTGGCATAATGAAAAACTGTTTTTT. Its translation is CASSFWHNEKLFF.

The rearrangement joins TRBV19 to TRBJ2-7; D is unclear. Near its end, the DNA agrees better with TRBJ2-4, so the J call may be wrong. Germline-derived CDR1 and CDR2 are LNHDA and SQIVND (reference sequence). This CDR3 contains 14 residues. The CDR3 DNA sequence: TGTGCCAGTGCCTTGGTGGGGGCCAAAAACATTCAGTACTTC. Translating it yields CASALVGAKNIQYF.

This clonotype was seen a handful of times. The chain uses TRBV5-1 and TRBJ1-2, with TRBD1 identical over 10 bases. This CDR3 spans 16 amino acids. Unmatched junction bases numbered 15, after V lost 4 bases and J lost 9 bases. Germline assignment: CDR1 SGHRS and CDR2 YFSETQ. The CDR3 DNA sequence: TGCGCCAGCAGCCTTTCGGCCGGACAGGGGGGTAGAAGCTACACCTTC. Translating it yields CASSLSAGQGGRSYTF.

The sample holds a few counts of this clonotype. The V and J genes are TRBV7-2 and TRBJ2-6, with unresolved D. CDR1 SGHTA and CDR2 FQGNSA come from the germline V gene. CDR3 length equals 17 residues. Trimming stripped 1 base from V and 0 bases from J, with 10 bases between. The CDR3 reads CASSLVTANSGANVLTF. CDR3 coding DNA: TGTGCCAGCAGCTTAGTCACAGCCAACTCTGGGGCCAACGTCCTGACTTTC.

The rearrangement joins TRBV11-2 to TRBJ2-4; no definite D call. Germline values: CDR1 SGHAT, CDR2 FQNNGV. The V gene lost 4 bases and the J gene lost 13 bases, with 14 bases spanning the gap. The CDR3 loop spans 12 amino acids. This chain's CDR3 is CASSSVWAQQYF. The CDR3 bases are TGTGCCAGCAGCTCCGTTTGGGCCCAGCAGTACTTC.

This clonotype was seen once. The CDR3 DNA follows: TGTGCCAGTAGTCTCCACGGGACCCTCGTTGGCAATGAGCAGTTCTTC. This codes for CASSLHGTLVGNEQFF. The genes are TRBV19 and TRBJ2-1, with D perhaps assigned TRBD1 or TRBD2 (5 bases each). From germline, CDR1 is LNHDA and CDR2 SQIVND (reference sequence). V was cut by 5 bases and J by 6 bases, with 20 bases left in between. The CDR3 covers 16 residues.

The chain uses TRBV25-1 and TRBJ1-1; the D gene is possibly TRBD1 (5 bases). The CDR3 is 13 amino acids. The germline V and J ends were trimmed by 7 bases and 1 base, with 10 bases remaining between them. Germline V gives CDR1 MGHDK, CDR2 SYGVNS. CDR3 in amino acids: CASIRGGNTEAFF. The CDR3 coding sequence is TGTGCCAGCATTCGGGGGGGGAACACTGAAGCTTTCTTT.

This clonotype was seen a few times. The chain links TRBV7-8 to TRBJ1-2; D call uncertain. Germline V CDR1 and CDR2: SGHVS, FQNEAQ. The V end lost 1 base, the J end lost 4 bases, and 19 bases lay between the germline ends. The CDR3 extends over 17 amino acids. In DNA, the CDR3 is TGTGCCAGCAGCTTAGTCCGTTTCCCTTTGCCCCTCTATGGCTACACCTTC. Its protein is CASSLVRFPLPLYGYTF.

In its sample, this clonotype was seen a few times. J is TRBJ2-1 and V is TRBV5-1; D perhaps matches TRBD2 (5 bases). The V end lost 2 bases, the J end lost 10 bases, and 13 bases lay between the germline ends. The V gene's germline CDR1 is SGHRS and CDR2 YFSETQ. The CDR3 runs to 13 residues. DNA of the CDR3: TGCGCCAGCAGCTTAGGACGGGGTGCGGAGCAGTTCTTC. It translates to CASSLGRGAEQFF.

This clonotype was detected only a few times. The CDR3 loop reads CSATDPRGNNSPLHF. DNA for the CDR3: TGCAGTGCCACGGATCCACGGGGTAATAATTCACCCCTCCACTTT. The rearrangement uses TRBV20-1 and TRBJ1-6; no clear D gene. The CDR3 has 15 residues. Per germline, CDR1 DFQATT and CDR2 SNEGSKA (reference sequence). The V end lost 6 bases, the J end lost 5 bases, and 17 bases lay between the germline ends.